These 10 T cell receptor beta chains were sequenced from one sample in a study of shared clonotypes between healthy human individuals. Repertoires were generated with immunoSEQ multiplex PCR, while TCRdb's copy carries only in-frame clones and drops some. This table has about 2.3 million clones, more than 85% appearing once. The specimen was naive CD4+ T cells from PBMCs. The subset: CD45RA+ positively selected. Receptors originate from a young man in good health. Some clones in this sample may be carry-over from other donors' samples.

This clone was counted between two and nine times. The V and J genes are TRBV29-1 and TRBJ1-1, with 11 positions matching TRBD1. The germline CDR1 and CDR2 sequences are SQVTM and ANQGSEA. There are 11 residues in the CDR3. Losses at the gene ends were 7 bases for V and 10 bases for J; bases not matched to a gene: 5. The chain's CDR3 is CSDWTGGVAFF. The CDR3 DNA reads TGCAGCGACTGGACAGGGGGCGTAGCTTTCTTT.

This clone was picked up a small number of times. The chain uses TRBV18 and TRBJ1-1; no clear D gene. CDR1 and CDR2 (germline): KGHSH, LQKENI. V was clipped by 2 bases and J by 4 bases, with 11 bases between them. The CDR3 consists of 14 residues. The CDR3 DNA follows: TGTGCCAGCTCACCAGATGGTGTAGGCACTGAAGCTTTCTTT. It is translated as CASSPDGVGTEAFF.

The CDR3 loop reads CASGGTSGILTEQETQYF. In DNA form, the CDR3 reads TGCGCCAGCGGCGGAACTAGCGGGATATTAACGGAGCAAGAGACCCAGTACTTC. The chain couples TRBV5-1 to TRBJ2-5; TRBD2 aligns across 10 bases. This CDR3 is 18 amino acids long. Germline loops: CDR1 SGHRS, CDR2 YFSETQ. The V gene end was trimmed by 7 bases and the J gene end by 2 bases; junction bases not matched to a gene: 17.

In DNA, the CDR3 is TGTGCCAGCAGTCGCGAGACCGGCAATGAGCAGTTCTTC. Amino acid sequence: CASSRETGNEQFF. The chain links TRBV2 to TRBJ2-1; D gene unclear. Germline V gene sequence: CDR1 SNHLY, CDR2 FYNNEI. V was shortened by 5 bases and J by 6 bases, with 11 bases between the two germline ends. The CDR3 extends over 13 amino acids.

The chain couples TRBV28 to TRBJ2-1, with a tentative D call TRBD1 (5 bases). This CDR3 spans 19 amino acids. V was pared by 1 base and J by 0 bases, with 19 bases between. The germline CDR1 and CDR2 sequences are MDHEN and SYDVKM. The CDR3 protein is CASSLLGAWLRSSYNEQFF. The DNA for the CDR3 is TGTGCCAGCAGTTTATTAGGGGCTTGGCTCAGGAGCTCCTACAATGAGCAGTTCTTC. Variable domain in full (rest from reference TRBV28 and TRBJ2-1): DVKVTQSSRYLVKRTGEKVFLECVQDMDHENMFWYRQDPGLGLRLIYFSYDVKMKEKGDIPEGYSVSREKKERFSLILESASTNQTSMYLCASSLLGAWLRSSYNEQFFGPGTRLTVL.

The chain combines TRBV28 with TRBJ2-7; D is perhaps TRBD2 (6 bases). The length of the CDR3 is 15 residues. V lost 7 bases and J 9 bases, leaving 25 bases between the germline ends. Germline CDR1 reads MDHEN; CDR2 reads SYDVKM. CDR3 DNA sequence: TGTGCCAGCACCCTAGGTGGGCGGGGCCTGATGGGGCAGTACTTC. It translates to CASTLGGRGLMGQYF.

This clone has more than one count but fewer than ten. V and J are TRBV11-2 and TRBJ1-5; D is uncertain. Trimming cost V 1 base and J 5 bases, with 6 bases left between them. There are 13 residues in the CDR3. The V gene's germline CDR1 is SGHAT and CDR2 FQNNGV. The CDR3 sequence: CASSLVGDQPQHF. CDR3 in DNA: TGTGCCAGCAGCTTAGTTGGCGATCAGCCCCAGCATTTT.

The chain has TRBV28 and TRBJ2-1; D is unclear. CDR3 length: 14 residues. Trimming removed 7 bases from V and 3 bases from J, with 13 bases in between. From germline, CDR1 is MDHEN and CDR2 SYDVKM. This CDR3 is CASTQLKDYNEQFF. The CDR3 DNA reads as TGTGCCAGCACCCAACTGAAGGACTACAATGAGCAGTTCTTC.

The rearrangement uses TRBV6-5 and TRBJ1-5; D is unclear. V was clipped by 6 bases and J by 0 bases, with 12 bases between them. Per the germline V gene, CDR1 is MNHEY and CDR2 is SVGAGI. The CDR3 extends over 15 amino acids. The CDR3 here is CASSTSVLSNQPQHF. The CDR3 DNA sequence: TGTGCCAGCAGCACTTCGGTCCTTAGCAATCAGCCCCAGCATTTT.

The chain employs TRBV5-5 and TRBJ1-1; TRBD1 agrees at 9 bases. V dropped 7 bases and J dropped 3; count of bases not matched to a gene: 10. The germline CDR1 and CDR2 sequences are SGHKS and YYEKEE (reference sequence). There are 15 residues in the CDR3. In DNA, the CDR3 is TGTGCCAGCGACCTCGGACAGGGGTTGTACACTGAAGCTTTCTTT. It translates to CASDLGQGLYTEAFF.